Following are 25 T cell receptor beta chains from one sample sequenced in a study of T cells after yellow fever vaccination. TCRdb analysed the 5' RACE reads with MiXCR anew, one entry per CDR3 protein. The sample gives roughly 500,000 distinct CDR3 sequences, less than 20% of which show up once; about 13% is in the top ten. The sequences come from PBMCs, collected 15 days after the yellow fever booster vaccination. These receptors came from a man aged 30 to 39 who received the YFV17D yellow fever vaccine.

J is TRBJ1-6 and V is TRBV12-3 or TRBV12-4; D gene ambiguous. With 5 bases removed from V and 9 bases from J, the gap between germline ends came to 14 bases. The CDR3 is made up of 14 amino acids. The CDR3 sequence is CASSLGPGSSPLHF. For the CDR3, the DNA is TGTGCCAGCAGTCTCGGCCCCGGCAGTTCACCCCTCCACTTT.

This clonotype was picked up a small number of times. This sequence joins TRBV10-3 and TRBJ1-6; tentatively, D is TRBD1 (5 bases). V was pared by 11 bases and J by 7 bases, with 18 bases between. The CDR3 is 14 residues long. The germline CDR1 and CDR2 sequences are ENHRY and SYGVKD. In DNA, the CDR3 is TGTGCCTCCTCGGGGGATTCGGGCAATTCACCCCTCCACTTT. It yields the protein CASSGDSGNSPLHF.

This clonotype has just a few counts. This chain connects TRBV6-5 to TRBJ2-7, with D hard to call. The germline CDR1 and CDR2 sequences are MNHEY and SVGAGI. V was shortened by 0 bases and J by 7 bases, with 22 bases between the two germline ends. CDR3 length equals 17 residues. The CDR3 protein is CASSYSVSWQETGEQYF. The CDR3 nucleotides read TGTGCCAGCAGTTACTCGGTCTCTTGGCAGGAGACGGGTGAGCAGTACTTC.

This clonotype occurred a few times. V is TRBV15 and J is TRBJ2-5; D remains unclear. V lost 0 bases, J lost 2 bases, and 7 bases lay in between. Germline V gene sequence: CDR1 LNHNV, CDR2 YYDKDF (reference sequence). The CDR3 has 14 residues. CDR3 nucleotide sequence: TGTGCCACCAGCAGAGATCCAGGACAAGAGACCCAGTACTTC. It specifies CATSRDPGQETQYF.

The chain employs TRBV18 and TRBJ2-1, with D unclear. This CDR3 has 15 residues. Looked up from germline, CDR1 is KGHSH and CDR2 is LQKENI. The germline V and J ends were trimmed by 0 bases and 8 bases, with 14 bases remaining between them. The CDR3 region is CASSPPRSTVDEQFF. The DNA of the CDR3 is TGTGCCAGCTCACCACCGCGGTCAACTGTGGATGAGCAGTTCTTC.

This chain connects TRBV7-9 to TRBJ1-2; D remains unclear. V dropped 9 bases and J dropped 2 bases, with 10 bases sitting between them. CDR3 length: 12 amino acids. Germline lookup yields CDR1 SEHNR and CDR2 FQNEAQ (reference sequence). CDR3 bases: TGTGCCAGTAGAGGGAGAAACTATGGCTACACCTTC. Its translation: CASRGRNYGYTF.

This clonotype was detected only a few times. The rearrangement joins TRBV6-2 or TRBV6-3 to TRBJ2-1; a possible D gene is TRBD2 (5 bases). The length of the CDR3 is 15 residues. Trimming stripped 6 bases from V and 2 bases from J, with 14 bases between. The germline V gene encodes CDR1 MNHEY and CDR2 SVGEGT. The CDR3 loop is CASSRFGVTYNEQFF. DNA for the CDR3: TGTGCCAGCAGCCGCTTCGGGGTTACCTACAATGAGCAGTTCTTC.

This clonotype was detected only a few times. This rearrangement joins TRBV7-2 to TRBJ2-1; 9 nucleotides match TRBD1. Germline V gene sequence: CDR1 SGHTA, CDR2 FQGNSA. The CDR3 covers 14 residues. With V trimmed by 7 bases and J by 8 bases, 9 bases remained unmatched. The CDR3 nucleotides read TGTGCCAGCAACTCCGGGACAGGGATTTATGAGCAGTTCTTC. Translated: CASNSGTGIYEQFF.

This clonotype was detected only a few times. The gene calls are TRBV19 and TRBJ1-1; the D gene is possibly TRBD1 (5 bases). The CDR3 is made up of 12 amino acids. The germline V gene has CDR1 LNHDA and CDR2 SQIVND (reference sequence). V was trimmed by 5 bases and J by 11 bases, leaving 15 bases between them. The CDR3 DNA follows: TGTGCCAGTAGTTTTGACAGAAATCTCGCTTTCTTT. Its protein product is CASSFDRNLAFF.

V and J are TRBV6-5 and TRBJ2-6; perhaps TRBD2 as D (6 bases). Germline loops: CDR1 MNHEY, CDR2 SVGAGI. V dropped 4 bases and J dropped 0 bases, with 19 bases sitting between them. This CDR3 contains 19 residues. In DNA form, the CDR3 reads TGTGCCAGCAGTTCTGGCCTAGCGCCTTCTTCCTCTGGGGCCAACGTCCTGACTTTC. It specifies CASSSGLAPSSSGANVLTF.

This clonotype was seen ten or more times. CDR3 in amino acids: CASSLGGPGAGTNSYEQYF. The CDR3 nucleotides read TGCGCCAGCAGCCTTGGGGGCCCAGGTGCGGGGACTAACTCCTACGAGCAGTACTTC. The gene calls are TRBV5-1 and TRBJ2-7, with TRBD2 as a possible D gene (7 bases). Trimming removed 4 bases from V and 0 bases from J, with 26 bases in between. This CDR3 has 19 amino acids. Germline CDR1 reads SGHRS; CDR2 reads YFSETQ.

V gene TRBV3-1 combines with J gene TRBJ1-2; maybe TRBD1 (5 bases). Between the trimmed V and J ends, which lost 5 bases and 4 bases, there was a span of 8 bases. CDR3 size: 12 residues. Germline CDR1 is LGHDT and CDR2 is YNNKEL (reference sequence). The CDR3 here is CASSFDSYGYTF. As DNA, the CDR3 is TGTGCCAGCAGCTTCGACAGCTATGGCTACACCTTC.

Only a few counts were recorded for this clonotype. The CDR3, as DNA: TGTGCCAGCAGCTTACAGGAATATCCCGAGCAGTACTTC. Its protein is CASSLQEYPEQYF. The chain recombines TRBV7-9 with TRBJ2-7; no firm D call. The CDR3 spans 13 residues. Germline V CDR1 and CDR2: SEHNR, FQNEAQ (reference sequence). Trimming left V 2 bases short and J 6 bases short, with 11 bases between. Based on the CDR3 plus reference TRBV7-9 and TRBJ2-7, the full variable domain is DTGVSQNPRHKITKRGQNVTFRCDPISEHNRLYWYRQTLGQGPEFLTYFQNEAQLEKSRLLSDRFSAERPKGSFSTLEIQRTEQGDSAMYLCASSLQEYPEQYFGPGTRLTVT.

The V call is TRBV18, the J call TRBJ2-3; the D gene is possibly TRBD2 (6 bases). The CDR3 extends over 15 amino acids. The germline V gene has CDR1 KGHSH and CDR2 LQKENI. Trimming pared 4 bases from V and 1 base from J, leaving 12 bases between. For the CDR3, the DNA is TGTGCCAGCTCACTAAATGGAGGGGGCACAGATACGCAGTATTTT. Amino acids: CASSLNGGGTDTQYF.

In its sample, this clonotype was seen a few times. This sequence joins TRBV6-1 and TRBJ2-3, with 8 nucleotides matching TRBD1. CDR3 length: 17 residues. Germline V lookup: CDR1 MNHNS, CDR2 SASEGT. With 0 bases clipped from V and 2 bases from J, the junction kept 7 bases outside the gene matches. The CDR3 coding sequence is TGTGCCAGCAGTGAAGCGGCCGGGACAGGTCACACAGATACGCAGTATTTT. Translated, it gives CASSEAAGTGHTDTQYF.

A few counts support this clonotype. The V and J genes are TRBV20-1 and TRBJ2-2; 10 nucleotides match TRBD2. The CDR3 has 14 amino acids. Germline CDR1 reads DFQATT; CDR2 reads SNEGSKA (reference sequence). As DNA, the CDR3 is TGCGGCGGGAGAACTAGCGGGATTACCGGGGAGCTGTTTTTT. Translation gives CGGRTSGITGELFF.

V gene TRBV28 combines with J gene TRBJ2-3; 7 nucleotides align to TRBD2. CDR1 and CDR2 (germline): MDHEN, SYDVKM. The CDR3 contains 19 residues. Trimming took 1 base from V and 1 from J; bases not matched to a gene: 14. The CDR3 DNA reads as TGTGCCAGCAGTTTATTTGGTCGCTTTGGGACTAAGGGCACAGATACGCAGTATTTT. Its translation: CASSLFGRFGTKGTDTQYF.

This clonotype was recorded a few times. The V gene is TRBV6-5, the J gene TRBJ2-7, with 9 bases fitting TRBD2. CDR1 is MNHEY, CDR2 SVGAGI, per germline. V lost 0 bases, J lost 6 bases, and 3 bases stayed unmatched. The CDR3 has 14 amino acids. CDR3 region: CASSYSPSGTEQYF. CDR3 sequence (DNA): TGTGCCAGCAGTTACTCGCCTAGCGGGACCGAGCAGTACTTC.

CDR3 in amino acids: CSARDPGATNEKLFF. CDR3 nucleotides: TGCAGTGCTAGAGATCCGGGAGCAACTAATGAAAAACTGTTTTTT. The chain uses TRBV20-1 and TRBJ1-4; no definite D call. Germline V CDR1 and CDR2: DFQATT, SNEGSKA (reference sequence). This CDR3 region has 15 residues. The V end was cut by 0 bases, the J end by 0 bases, with 8 bases between.

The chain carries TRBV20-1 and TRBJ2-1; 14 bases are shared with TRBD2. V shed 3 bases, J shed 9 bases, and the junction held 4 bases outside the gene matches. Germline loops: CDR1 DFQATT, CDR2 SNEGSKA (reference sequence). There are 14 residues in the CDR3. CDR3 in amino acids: CSASGTSGSSEQFF. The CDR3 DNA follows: TGCAGTGCTAGTGGGACTAGCGGGAGTAGTGAGCAGTTCTTC.

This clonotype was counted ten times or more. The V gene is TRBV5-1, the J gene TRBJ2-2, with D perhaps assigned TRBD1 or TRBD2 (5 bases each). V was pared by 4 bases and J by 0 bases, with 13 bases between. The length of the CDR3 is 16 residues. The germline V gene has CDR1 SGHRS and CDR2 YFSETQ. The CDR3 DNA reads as TGCGCCAGCAGCCGGGACCGGGCCACGAACACCGGGGAGCTGTTTTTT. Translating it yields CASSRDRATNTGELFF.

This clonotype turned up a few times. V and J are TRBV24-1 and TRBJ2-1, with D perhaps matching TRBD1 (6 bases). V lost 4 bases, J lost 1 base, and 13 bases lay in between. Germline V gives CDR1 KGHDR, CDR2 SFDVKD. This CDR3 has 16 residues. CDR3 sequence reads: CATSDPGTSSYNEQFF. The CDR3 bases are TGTGCCACCAGTGACCCCGGGACATCGTCCTACAATGAGCAGTTCTTC.

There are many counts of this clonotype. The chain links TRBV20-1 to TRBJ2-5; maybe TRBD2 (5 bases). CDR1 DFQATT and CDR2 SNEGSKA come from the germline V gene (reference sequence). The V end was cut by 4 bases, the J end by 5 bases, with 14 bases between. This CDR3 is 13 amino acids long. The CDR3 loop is CSATPQPGETQYF. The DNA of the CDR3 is TGCAGTGCTACGCCGCAGCCGGGGGAGACCCAGTACTTC.

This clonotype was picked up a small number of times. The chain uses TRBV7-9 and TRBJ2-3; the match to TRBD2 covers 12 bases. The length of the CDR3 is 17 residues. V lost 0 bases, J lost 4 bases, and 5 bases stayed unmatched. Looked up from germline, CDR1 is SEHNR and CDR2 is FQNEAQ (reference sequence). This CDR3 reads CASSLALAGGPSDTQYF. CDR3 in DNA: TGTGCCAGCAGCTTAGCGCTAGCGGGAGGGCCGTCAGATACGCAGTATTTT.

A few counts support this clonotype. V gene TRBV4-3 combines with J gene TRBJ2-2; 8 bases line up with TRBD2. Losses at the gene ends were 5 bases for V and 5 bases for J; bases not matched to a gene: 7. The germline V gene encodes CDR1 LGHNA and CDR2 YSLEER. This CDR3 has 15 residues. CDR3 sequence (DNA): TGCGCCAGCAGCTTCCGGGAGGGCCGGACCGGGGAGCTGTTTTTT. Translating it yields CASSFREGRTGELFF.